This TCR beta chain is from a study of blood T cell repertoires in COVID-19 (dated by TCRdb to the early 2020s). Background for the entire study: Samples from collaborators originated in the United States, Italy and Spain and spanned both the acute and convalescent phases of COVID-19. Deeply sampled blood TCRbeta repertoires from subjects exposed to, actively infected with, or recovered from COVID-19 were included in the dataset. Nearly every sample came with metadata listing a de-identified subject ID, COVID-19 status, age in years and sex. The samples were drawn from two sources: the first 160 participants of the ongoing ImmuneRACE study, and fewer than 1,500 subjects contributed by 6 global collaborators. The material from the prospective study consisted of cDNA or gDNA derived from T cells, B-cell-depleted T cells, or PBMCs. The repertoires were released in a freely available public database meant as a resource for research on the immune response to SARS-CoV-2. Where HLA class I and class II types were available, the types were taken from metadata supplied by the sample provider, not from assay-based typing. Overall study results and their limits: How much clinical and demographic metadata was included differed by source and by participant, and the metadata was provided uncurated.

The immunoSEQ Assay, a bias-controlled multiplex PCR, was used to amplify TCRbeta CDR3 regions from genomic DNA. The study's processing was this. Within the assay, amplification of reference gene primers was used to estimate how many nucleated cells each sample contained. Sequence reads were collapsed and filtered to measure the absolute abundance of every unique TCRbeta CDR3 rearrangement. Productive Simpson clonality was computed per sample as the square root of Simpson's diversity index over productive rearrangements. As stored in TCRdb, this immuneACCESS dataset retains in-frame rearrangements with V and J assigned. A fraction of the clones does not appear; measured against another copy, unresolved V genes explain less than half of the discrepancy, and the remainder lacks a known reason. V and J calls and clone size are given by that table; D and trimming were obtained from the DNA. The sample table records approximately 300,000 clones; 83% of these occur just once. 1% to 1.5% of the sample is in the top ten clones.

The CDR3, from cysteine to phenylalanine, totals 18 residues. The kept DNA is CDR3 alone, 54 bases in frame from the first base. V lost 3 bases and J lost 0 bases; the stretch between them is 15 bases long. The germline V gene supplies CDR1 MGHDK and CDR2 SYGVNS. As concerns this clone: The antigen it binds to is not known. Qualities for individual bases were not recorded, and no much larger clone is one base off.

Whole blood was collected in K2EDTA tubes by collaborating institutions according to the institutions' own protocols. Collaborator samples were shipped for TCRbeta analysis as frozen whole blood, isolated PBMCs, or DNA extracted from either sample type. Sequencing used peripheral blood. This chain is built from TRBV25-1 and TRBJ1-6; TRBD1 could be the D gene, as 6 bases match. This sequence was found in a woman in her forties or fifties with acute or convalescent COVID-19. The DNA is TGTGCCAGCAGTGATTTACCGGACAGTAGCTCCTATAATTCACCCCTCCACTTT. This encodes CASSDLPDSSSYNSPLHF.